Each of the 18 T cell receptor beta chains below was sequenced from the same sample in a study of cytomegalovirus exposure and HLA in healthy donors. Primers for the PCR totalled 60 Vbeta and 13 Jbeta. Clones were read by immunoSEQ multiplex PCR, and TCRdb kept only the in-frame ones, dropping some. Among about 150,000 clones listed, around 79% were seen once. What was sequenced was PBMCs. All receptors come from a woman between 25 and 40 years old in good health and CMV-seronegative.

This chain uses TRBV10-1 with TRBJ2-5; TRBD2 might be the D (6 bases). CDR3 length: 14 residues. The V end lost 5 bases, the J end lost 5 bases, and 15 bases lay between the germline ends. The germline CDR1 and CDR2 sequences are WNHNN and SYGVQD (reference sequence). The CDR3 sequence is CASSSPTSRETQYF. Here the CDR3 DNA reads TGCGCCAGCAGTTCTCCTACTAGCAGGGAGACCCAGTACTTC.

J is TRBJ1-2 and V is TRBV30; D gene unclear. From germline, CDR1 is GTSNPN and CDR2 SVGIG (reference sequence). Between the trimmed V and J ends, which lost 0 bases and 3 bases, there was a span of 20 bases. CDR3 size: 17 residues. The CDR3 is CAWSVSQELAAYYGYTF. In DNA, the CDR3 is TGTGCCTGGAGTGTCAGTCAAGAGCTGGCGGCGTACTATGGCTACACCTTC.

This sequence joins TRBV6-5 and TRBJ2-4; 12 bases align to TRBD2. This CDR3 is built from 15 residues. Per the germline V gene, CDR1 is MNHEY and CDR2 is SVGAGI. The V gene end was trimmed by 7 bases and the J gene end by 7 bases; junction bases not matched to a gene: 8. Written as DNA, the CDR3 is TGTGCCAGCACCCCGACTAGCGGGGGTAGGAACATTCAGTACTTC. Amino acids: CASTPTSGGRNIQYF.

The rearrangement links TRBV6-5 to TRBJ2-7; a weak D match, TRBD2 (5 bases). The CDR3 contains 13 residues. Germline assignment: CDR1 MNHEY and CDR2 SVGAGI. Trimming shortened V by 2 bases and J by 3 bases, and 8 bases separated the two germline ends. The CDR3 DNA sequence: TGTGCCAGCAGTTACGGGGAGAACTACGAGCAGTACTTC. Its translation is CASSYGENYEQYF.

The gene calls are TRBV9 and TRBJ2-5; 9 positions agree with TRBD2. The CDR3 contains 16 residues. The trim removed 0 bases at V and 5 bases at J, leaving 8 bases unmatched. Germline CDR1 SGDLS, CDR2 YYNGEE. The CDR3 region is CASSVEGGGAGETQYF. The CDR3 DNA is TGTGCCAGCAGCGTAGAGGGCGGGGGGGCCGGGGAGACCCAGTACTTC.

The CDR3 DNA sequence: TGTGCCATCAGGGCTTTTGCTAACTATGGCTACACCTTC. Encoded protein: CAIRAFANYGYTF. V gene TRBV10-3 combines with J gene TRBJ1-2, with unresolved D. V shed 6 bases and J shed 0 bases, with 8 bases lying between them. This CDR3 is 13 amino acids long. Germline CDR1 reads ENHRY; CDR2 reads SYGVKD.

J is TRBJ1-2 and V is TRBV19; D is possibly TRBD1 (6 bases). The CDR3 consists of 15 residues. The germline V gene encodes CDR1 LNHDA and CDR2 SQIVND (reference sequence). V was clipped by 7 bases and J by 4 bases, with 19 bases between them. CDR3 amino acids: CASNHLGQPVYGYTF. CDR3 in DNA: TGTGCCAGTAATCACCTCGGACAGCCTGTCTATGGCTACACCTTC.

This rearrangement joins TRBV4-1 to TRBJ1-2; D unclear. Trimming shortened V by 0 bases and J by 0 bases, and 11 bases separated the two germline ends. Germline CDR1 reads MGHRA; CDR2 reads YSYEKL. The CDR3 has 16 amino acids. The CDR3 is CASSQDLGGTNYGYTF. CDR3 DNA: TGCGCCAGCAGCCAAGACCTAGGCGGGACTAACTATGGCTACACCTTC.

V gene TRBV15 combines with J gene TRBJ1-1; D is perhaps TRBD1 (5 bases). Trimming took off 5 bases at V and 4 bases at J, with 8 bases between the two ends. Germline V gene lookup returns CDR1 LNHNV and CDR2 YYDKDF (reference sequence). This CDR3 has 12 residues. The CDR3 region is CATSLGGTEAFF. The CDR3 bases are TGTGCCACCAGCCTGGGGGGCACTGAAGCTTTCTTT.

The V and J genes are TRBV12-5 and TRBJ2-5, with D tentatively TRBD2 (7 bases). CDR1 and CDR2 from the germline V gene are LGHNT and FRNRAP. The V end lost 5 bases, the J end lost 5 bases, and 18 bases lay between the germline ends. The CDR3 length is 15 residues. The CDR3: CASGGPSGGSETQYF. CDR3 coding DNA: TGTGCTAGTGGTGGACCCTCGGGGGGCTCGGAGACCCAGTACTTC.

This sequence joins TRBV5-6 and TRBJ2-2; tentative D call: TRBD1 (6 bases). Trimming cost V 4 bases and J 4 bases, with 8 bases left between them. Per the germline V gene, CDR1 is SGHDT and CDR2 is YYEEEE. There are 13 residues in the CDR3. This chain's CDR3 is CASSRDITGELFF. CDR3 bases: TGTGCCAGCAGCCGGGACATCACCGGGGAGCTGTTTTTT.

The chain carries TRBV5-4 and TRBJ1-2; D is possibly TRBD1 (5 bases). Between the trimmed V and J ends, which lost 0 bases and 7 bases, there was a span of 13 bases. Germline values: CDR1 SGHNT, CDR2 YYREEE (reference sequence). This CDR3 spans 14 amino acids. CDR3 residues: CASSLDSGMGGYTF. CDR3 sequence (DNA): TGTGCCAGCAGCTTGGATTCAGGGATGGGTGGCTACACCTTC. The full variable domain, in which reference TRBV5-4 and TRBJ1-2 provide the parts outside the CDR3, is ETGVTQSPTHLIKTRGQQVTLRCSSQSGHNTVSWYQQALGQGPQFIFQYYREEENGRGNFPPRFSGLQFPNYSSELNVNALELDDSALYLCASSLDSGMGGYTFGSGTRLTVV.

The rearrangement joins TRBV11-1 to TRBJ2-7; 7 positions match TRBD1. The germline V gene has CDR1 SGHAT and CDR2 FQDESV (reference sequence). V trimming: 3 bases; J trimming: 1 base; junction bases outside the gene matches: 6. The CDR3 has 15 residues. The CDR3 is CASSLVPGQSYEQYF. Written as DNA, the CDR3 is TGTGCCAGCAGCTTGGTTCCGGGACAGTCCTACGAGCAGTACTTC.

The V and J genes are TRBV18 and TRBJ2-2; perhaps TRBD1 as D (5 bases). V was cut by 0 bases and J by 0 bases, with 8 bases left in between. The CDR3 covers 16 residues. CDR1 and CDR2 from the germline V gene are KGHSH and LQKENI. CDR3 sequence: CASSPPGRSNTGELFF. Written as DNA, the CDR3 is TGTGCCAGCTCACCACCGGGGCGTTCGAACACCGGGGAGCTGTTTTTT.

The V and J genes are TRBV29-1 and TRBJ2-7; 8 bases line up with TRBD1. The junction had 4 bases not matched to a gene; V was cut back by 6 bases and J by 3 bases. The CDR3 is 12 residues long. Germline-derived CDR1 and CDR2 are SQVTM and ANQGSEA. The DNA for the CDR3 is TGCAGCGTCCGGACAGGGTTCTACGAGCAGTACTTC. It specifies CSVRTGFYEQYF.

This rearrangement joins TRBV10-2 to TRBJ2-1; the match to TRBD2 covers 7 bases. The CDR3 is 13 amino acids. CDR1 and CDR2 (germline): WSHSY, SAAADI. After removal of 7 bases from V and 3 bases from J, the junction contained 3 bases not matched to a gene. The CDR3 reads CASKSGDYNEQFF. The DNA of the CDR3 is TGCGCCAGCAAAAGCGGGGACTACAATGAGCAGTTCTTC.

This sequence joins TRBV4-3 and TRBJ1-2; D is unclear. This CDR3 has 14 residues. In germline, CDR1 is LGHNA, CDR2 YSLEER. Deletions cut 1 base from V and 6 bases from J, with 12 bases between. The CDR3, as DNA: TGCGCCAGCAGCCAAGCGACGCAGGAAGATGGCTACACCTTC. Translated: CASSQATQEDGYTF.

This clone was seen a few times. This sequence joins TRBV25-1 and TRBJ1-2; D is unclear. Germline V gives CDR1 MGHDK, CDR2 SYGVNS. Between the trimmed V and J ends, which lost 3 bases and 2 bases, there was a span of 4 bases. There are 12 residues in the CDR3. Here the CDR3 reads CASSDQNYGYTF. The CDR3 region has the DNA TGTGCCAGCAGTGACCAAAACTATGGCTACACCTTC.